The sequence of this TCR beta chain was determined in a study of cytomegalovirus exposure and HLA in healthy donors. Sequenced by immunoSEQ multiplex PCR; TCRdb stores in-frame clones only, minus some. The sample lists 200,000 to 250,000 clones, over 80% seen once, with 11% to 15% in the top ten. Germline CDR1 SGHTA, CDR2 FQGNSA. V lost 6 bases to trimming and J lost 0 bases; unmatched junction nucleotides: 4. The CDR3 extends over 15 amino acids. Sequenced sample: PBMCs. V usage is TRBV7-2 and J usage is TRBJ2-1; 8 bases fit TRBD1. This clonotype originated in a young woman in good health and CMV-seropositive. CDR3 amino acids: CASRADRGSYNEQFF. The CDR3 DNA reads TGTGCCAGCAGAGCTGACAGGGGCTCCTACAATGAGCAGTTCTTC. The variable domain in full, with the rest retrieved from reference TRBV7-2 and TRBJ2-1, is GAGVSQSPSNKVTEKGKDVELRCDPISGHTALYWYRQSLGQGLEFLIYFQGNSAPDKSGLPSDRFSAERTGGSVSTLTIQRTQQEDSAVYLCASRADRGSYNEQFFGPGTRLTVL.